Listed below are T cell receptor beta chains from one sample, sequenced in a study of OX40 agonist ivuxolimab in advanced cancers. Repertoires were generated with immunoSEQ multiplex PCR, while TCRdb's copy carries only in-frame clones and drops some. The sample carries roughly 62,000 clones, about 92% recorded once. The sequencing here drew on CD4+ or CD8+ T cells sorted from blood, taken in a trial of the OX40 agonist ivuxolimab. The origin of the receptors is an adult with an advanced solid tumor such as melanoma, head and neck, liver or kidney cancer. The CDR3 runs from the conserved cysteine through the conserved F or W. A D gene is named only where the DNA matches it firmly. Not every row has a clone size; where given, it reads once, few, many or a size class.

CDR3nt: TGCGCCAGCCGACCCGGGACAGAAGAGACCCAGTACTTC; CDR3aa: CASRPGTEETQYF; j_gene: TRBJ2-5; d_gene: TRBD1; abundance: -; v_gene: TRBV5-1
CDR3nt: TGTGCCAGCAGCCTACGACAGGGGTGGAGTGAAAAACTGTTTTTT; CDR3aa: CASSLRQGWSEKLFF; j_gene: TRBJ1-4; d_gene: TRBD1; abundance: -; v_gene: TRBV11-2
CDR3nt: TGTGCCAGCAGCCTGGGCATGAACACTGAAGCTTTCTTT; CDR3aa: CASSLGMNTEAFF; j_gene: TRBJ1-1; d_gene: -; abundance: -; v_gene: TRBV7-3
CDR3nt: TGTGCCAGTAGCGGGACTAGGGACTCCTACGAGCAGTACTTC; CDR3aa: CASSGTRDSYEQYF; j_gene: TRBJ2-7; d_gene: TRBD2; abundance: -; v_gene: TRBV19
CDR3nt: TGTGCCACCACGGGACAGACGAATGAAGCTTTCTTT; CDR3aa: CATTGQTNEAFF; j_gene: TRBJ1-1; d_gene: TRBD1; abundance: -; v_gene: TRBV6-5
CDR3nt: TGTGCCAGCAGCCAAGAGCTGACAGGGAACTATGGCTACACCTTC; CDR3aa: CASSQELTGNYGYTF; j_gene: TRBJ1-2; d_gene: TRBD1; abundance: -; v_gene: TRBV4-2
CDR3nt: TGTGCCAGCACCGTGGCGGGACTAGCGGAGAATGAGCAGTTCTTC; CDR3aa: CASTVAGLAENEQFF; j_gene: TRBJ2-1; d_gene: TRBD2; abundance: -; v_gene: TRBV5-4
CDR3nt: TGTGCCAGCAGCTCGGGACTAGCGTCGAACACCGGGGAGCTGTTTTTT; CDR3aa: CASSSGLASNTGELFF; j_gene: TRBJ2-2; d_gene: TRBD2; abundance: -; v_gene: TRBV7-2
CDR3nt: TGTGCCAGCAGCTCTCAAGAGACCCAGTACTTC; CDR3aa: CASSSQETQYF; j_gene: TRBJ2-5; d_gene: -; abundance: -; v_gene: TRBV5-6
CDR3nt: TGTGCCACCAGCAGAGATCCAAAGGGACTCTCGGAGCAGTACTTC; CDR3aa: CATSRDPKGLSEQYF; j_gene: TRBJ2-7; d_gene: -; abundance: -; v_gene: TRBV15
CDR3nt: TGTGCCAGCTCACTACTGGACAGTCCATCCTCTGGGGCCAACGTCCTGACTTTC; CDR3aa: CASSLLDSPSSGANVLTF; j_gene: TRBJ2-6; d_gene: -; abundance: -; v_gene: TRBV18
CDR3nt: TGCGCCAGCAGCTTGGCCCAGATGGGAGATGGCTACACCTTC; CDR3aa: CASSLAQMGDGYTF; j_gene: TRBJ1-2; d_gene: -; abundance: -; v_gene: TRBV5-1
CDR3nt: TGTGCCAGCAGCCTACAGGGTATTAACTATGGCTACACCTTC; CDR3aa: CASSLQGINYGYTF; j_gene: TRBJ1-2; d_gene: -; abundance: -; v_gene: TRBV5-4
CDR3nt: TGTGCCAGTAGTCCTCCGGCAGGGAAGAATCAGCCCCAGCATTTT; CDR3aa: CASSPPAGKNQPQHF; j_gene: TRBJ1-5; d_gene: -; abundance: few; v_gene: TRBV19
CDR3nt: TGTGCCTGGAACCGGGAAGATACGCAGTATTTT; CDR3aa: CAWNREDTQYF; j_gene: TRBJ2-3; d_gene: -; abundance: once; v_gene: TRBV30
CDR3nt: TGTGCCATCGGCGCGGGAGCACAAGAGACCCAGTACTTC; CDR3aa: CAIGAGAQETQYF; j_gene: TRBJ2-5; d_gene: TRBD2; abundance: -; v_gene: TRBV10-3
CDR3nt: TGTGCCAGCAGTTCAATCACAGGGGATGAAGCTTTCTTT; CDR3aa: CASSSITGDEAFF; j_gene: TRBJ1-1; d_gene: TRBD1; abundance: few; v_gene: TRBV6-5
CDR3nt: TGTGCCAGTAGTATAGGACAGGTGGGCTCCTTT; CDR3aa: CASSIGQVGSF; j_gene: TRBJ1-5; d_gene: -; abundance: -; v_gene: TRBV19
CDR3nt: TGCGCCAGCAGCTTGGCCGCGGGGGGCGCCGGCTACACCTTC; CDR3aa: CASSLAAGGAGYTF; j_gene: TRBJ1-2; d_gene: -; abundance: -; v_gene: TRBV5-1
CDR3nt: TGTGCCAGCAGCTTCCCGGGACCCTACGAGCAGTACTTC; CDR3aa: CASSFPGPYEQYF; j_gene: TRBJ2-7; d_gene: -; abundance: -; v_gene: TRBV5-5
CDR3nt: TGTGCCAGCAGCCAAGAATTAGGTGGCGAGCAGTACTTC; CDR3aa: CASSQELGGEQYF; j_gene: TRBJ2-7; d_gene: -; abundance: -; v_gene: TRBV14
CDR3nt: TGTGCCAGCTCACCTACTAGCGGGGCAAGCACAGATACGCAGTATTTT; CDR3aa: CASSPTSGASTDTQYF; j_gene: TRBJ2-3; d_gene: TRBD2; abundance: once; v_gene: TRBV18
CDR3nt: TGTGCCAGCAGCTACCTCTCCCTGGCCCAGTACTTC; CDR3aa: CASSYLSLAQYF; j_gene: TRBJ2-5; d_gene: -; abundance: once; v_gene: TRBV11-2
CDR3nt: TGTGCCAGCAGTGAGGCAGGGATGAACACTGAAGCTTTCTTT; CDR3aa: CASSEAGMNTEAFF; j_gene: TRBJ1-1; d_gene: -; abundance: -; v_gene: TRBV2
CDR3nt: TGTGCCAGTAGTTCGGGACAGGCCGCCTACGAGCAGTACTTC; CDR3aa: CASSSGQAAYEQYF; j_gene: TRBJ2-7; d_gene: TRBD1; abundance: -; v_gene: TRBV19
CDR3nt: TGTGCCAGCAGCTTAGGGTCAGGACGGGGGGAAAAACTGTTTTTT; CDR3aa: CASSLGSGRGEKLFF; j_gene: TRBJ1-4; d_gene: -; abundance: -; v_gene: TRBV7-9
CDR3nt: TGTGCCAGCAAACTCGGGACAGGGGCTGGGGGCTACACCTTC; CDR3aa: CASKLGTGAGGYTF; j_gene: TRBJ1-2; d_gene: TRBD1; abundance: -; v_gene: TRBV2
CDR3nt: TGCGCCAGCAGCCCGGCGGGGGCGTCTAATGAAAAACTGTTTTTT; CDR3aa: CASSPAGASNEKLFF; j_gene: TRBJ1-4; d_gene: -; abundance: -; v_gene: TRBV5-1
CDR3nt: TGTGCCAGCAGCCCCAGACTCGTCGCGGGGGAGACCCAGTACTTC; CDR3aa: CASSPRLVAGETQYF; j_gene: TRBJ2-5; d_gene: -; abundance: -; v_gene: TRBV7-9
CDR3nt: TGTGCCAGCAGCTTGGATACCGTACAAGAGACCCAGTACTTC; CDR3aa: CASSLDTVQETQYF; j_gene: TRBJ2-5; d_gene: -; abundance: -; v_gene: TRBV5-4
CDR3nt: TGTGCCAGCAGCTTAGATAGCCGGGACAGGGGCTACAGCTCCTACGAGCAGTACTTC; CDR3aa: CASSLDSRDRGYSSYEQYF; j_gene: TRBJ2-7; d_gene: TRBD1; abundance: -; v_gene: TRBV7-6
CDR3nt: TGCGCCAGCAGCTTGGGGCAACTCCGGGCCTATGCCACGGGGGAGCAGTACTTC; CDR3aa: CASSLGQLRAYATGEQYF; j_gene: TRBJ2-7; d_gene: -; abundance: -; v_gene: TRBV5-1
CDR3nt: TGTGCCAGCAGTCCGGGCGGACCTGACACTGAAGCTTTCTTT; CDR3aa: CASSPGGPDTEAFF; j_gene: TRBJ1-1; d_gene: -; abundance: -; v_gene: TRBV6-1
CDR3nt: TGCGCCAGCAGCTTACAGGACCAAGAGACCCAGTACTTC; CDR3aa: CASSLQDQETQYF; j_gene: TRBJ2-5; d_gene: -; abundance: -; v_gene: TRBV5-1
CDR3nt: TGTGCCAGCACTAACGACGGTAGCGGCTCCTACAATGAGCAGTTCTTC; CDR3aa: CASTNDGSGSYNEQFF; j_gene: TRBJ2-1; d_gene: -; abundance: -; v_gene: TRBV6-6
CDR3nt: TGCGCCAGCAGCCAAGGCCAAGGCAGCAACTATGGCTACACCTTC; CDR3aa: CASSQGQGSNYGYTF; j_gene: TRBJ1-2; d_gene: -; abundance: -; v_gene: TRBV4-1
CDR3nt: TGTGCCAGCTCAACAGGGGGTCCCCAAGAGACCCAGTACTTC; CDR3aa: CASSTGGPQETQYF; j_gene: TRBJ2-5; d_gene: TRBD1; abundance: -; v_gene: TRBV18
CDR3nt: TGTGCCAGCTCACCTGGGGACACCGGGGAGCTGTTTTTT; CDR3aa: CASSPGDTGELFF; j_gene: TRBJ2-2; d_gene: -; abundance: -; v_gene: TRBV18
CDR3nt: TGCGCCAGCAGCAACGGACAGGGGGCCAAAAACATTCAGTACTTC; CDR3aa: CASSNGQGAKNIQYF; j_gene: TRBJ2-4; d_gene: TRBD1; abundance: once; v_gene: TRBV5-1
CDR3nt: TGTGCCAGCAGAGAACAGAACACTGAAGCTTTCTTT; CDR3aa: CASREQNTEAFF; j_gene: TRBJ1-1; d_gene: -; abundance: once; v_gene: TRBV7-9
CDR3nt: TGTGCCACCAGCAGAGACCCGGGACTAGAGCGTGAGCAGTTCTTC; CDR3aa: CATSRDPGLEREQFF; j_gene: TRBJ2-1; d_gene: TRBD2; abundance: once; v_gene: TRBV15
CDR3nt: TGTGCCAGTAGTGGTGCAATTAGCACAGATACGCAGTATTTT; CDR3aa: CASSGAISTDTQYF; j_gene: TRBJ2-3; d_gene: -; abundance: -; v_gene: TRBV19
CDR3nt: TGTGCCAGCAGCAGGTACACCGTAGATACGCAGTATTTT; CDR3aa: CASSRYTVDTQYF; j_gene: TRBJ2-3; d_gene: -; abundance: -; v_gene: TRBV6-1
CDR3nt: TGTGCCAGTAGTATTGGACAGACAAGAGTAACCCAGTACTTC; CDR3aa: CASSIGQTRVTQYF; j_gene: TRBJ2-5; d_gene: -; abundance: -; v_gene: TRBV19
CDR3nt: TGTGCCAGCAGTTCCGAGGGAAAGGTTAAAGAGCAGTACTTC; CDR3aa: CASSSEGKVKEQYF; j_gene: TRBJ2-7; d_gene: -; abundance: -; v_gene: TRBV5-4
CDR3nt: TGCAGCGTTGATACAGGGAACACCGGGGAGCTGTTTTTT; CDR3aa: CSVDTGNTGELFF; j_gene: TRBJ2-2; d_gene: -; abundance: -; v_gene: TRBV29-1
CDR3nt: TGTGCCAGTAGGGACAGGGCCGGCACTGAAGCTTTCTTT; CDR3aa: CASRDRAGTEAFF; j_gene: TRBJ1-1; d_gene: TRBD1; abundance: -; v_gene: TRBV19
CDR3nt: TGTGCCAGCAGCGTCCTAGCGGGGGCCCCCTACGAGCAGTACTTC; CDR3aa: CASSVLAGAPYEQYF; j_gene: TRBJ2-7; d_gene: TRBD2; abundance: -; v_gene: TRBV5-4
CDR3nt: TGTGCCAGCAGCCTCGACAGGGTTGAAGAGACCCAGTACTTC; CDR3aa: CASSLDRVEETQYF; j_gene: TRBJ2-5; d_gene: TRBD1; abundance: -; v_gene: TRBV7-9
CDR3nt: TGTGCCAGCAGCTGGACAGGGAATCAGCCCCAGCATTTT; CDR3aa: CASSWTGNQPQHF; j_gene: TRBJ1-5; d_gene: TRBD1; abundance: -; v_gene: TRBV6-5
CDR3nt: TGTGCCAGCAGCTTGTTTTTGGGGCAGCCCCAGCATTTT; CDR3aa: CASSLFLGQPQHF; j_gene: TRBJ1-5; d_gene: -; abundance: -; v_gene: TRBV7-2
CDR3nt: TGCGCCAGCAGTGAATTAGCGGGAGGTCAAGAGACCCAGTACTTC; CDR3aa: CASSELAGGQETQYF; j_gene: TRBJ2-5; d_gene: TRBD2; abundance: -; v_gene: TRBV10-1
CDR3nt: TGTGCCAGCAGCTTAGCGGGACTAGGATTCTACGAGCAGTACTTC; CDR3aa: CASSLAGLGFYEQYF; j_gene: TRBJ2-7; d_gene: TRBD2; abundance: -; v_gene: TRBV11-2
CDR3nt: TGTGCCAGCAGCTTGACTAGCTTACACGAGCAGTACTTC; CDR3aa: CASSLTSLHEQYF; j_gene: TRBJ2-7; d_gene: TRBD2; abundance: -; v_gene: TRBV7-8
CDR3nt: TGCGCCAGCAGTGAGTCGAAGGGGCGGGGAAATCAGCCCCAGCATTTT; CDR3aa: CASSESKGRGNQPQHF; j_gene: TRBJ1-5; d_gene: -; abundance: few; v_gene: TRBV10-1
CDR3nt: TGTGCCAGCAGCTTGACGGATGACACTGAAGCTTTCTTT; CDR3aa: CASSLTDDTEAFF; j_gene: TRBJ1-1; d_gene: -; abundance: -; v_gene: TRBV4-2
CDR3nt: TGTGCTAGCAGCCGAGGGGGAGGGGAGGACGAAAAACTGTTTTTT; CDR3aa: CASSRGGGEDEKLFF; j_gene: TRBJ1-4; d_gene: -; abundance: -; v_gene: TRBV7-7
CDR3nt: TGTGCCAGCAGTTACTCGGGACAGGGCTCGTGGGAGCAGTACTTC; CDR3aa: CASSYSGQGSWEQYF; j_gene: TRBJ2-7; d_gene: TRBD1; abundance: -; v_gene: TRBV6-5
CDR3nt: TGTGCCAGCAGCGTGAACAGGGCTGGCTACACCTTC; CDR3aa: CASSVNRAGYTF; j_gene: TRBJ1-2; d_gene: -; abundance: -; v_gene: TRBV5-4
CDR3nt: TGTGCCAGCAGTCCCGGCGGGGTCAGAGATACGCAGTATTTT; CDR3aa: CASSPGGVRDTQYF; j_gene: TRBJ2-3; d_gene: -; abundance: -; v_gene: TRBV5-4